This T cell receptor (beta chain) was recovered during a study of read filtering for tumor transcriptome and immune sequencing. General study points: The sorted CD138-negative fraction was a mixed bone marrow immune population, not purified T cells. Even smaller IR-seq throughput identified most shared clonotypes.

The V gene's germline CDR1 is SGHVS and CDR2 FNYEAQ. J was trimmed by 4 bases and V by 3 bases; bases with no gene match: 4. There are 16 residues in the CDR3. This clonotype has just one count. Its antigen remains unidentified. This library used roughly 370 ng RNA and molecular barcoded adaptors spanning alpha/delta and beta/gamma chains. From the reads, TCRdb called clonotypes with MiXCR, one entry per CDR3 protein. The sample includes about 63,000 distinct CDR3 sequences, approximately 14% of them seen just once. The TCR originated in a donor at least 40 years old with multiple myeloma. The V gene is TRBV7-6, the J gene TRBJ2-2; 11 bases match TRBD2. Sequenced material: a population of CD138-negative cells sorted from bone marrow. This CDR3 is CASSFLTSGITGELFF. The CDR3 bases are TGTGCCAGCAGCTTCTTGACTAGCGGGATCACCGGGGAGCTGTTTTTT.